This entry describes one TCR beta chain. Its antigen is not yet known. Relative to the germline gene, one junction end is altered; a read error may explain this. This specimen belongs to a study of tumor-infiltrating lymphocytes in primary liver carcinoma (dated by TCRdb to between 2016 and 2019). For context, the study as a whole: The five patients, three men and two women aged 30 to 69 years, had hepatocellular carcinoma (four) or combined HCC and intrahepatic cholangiocarcinoma (one). The five patients had tumors of stage T1-T3 N0M0, with maximum diameters ranging from about 4.2 to 10 cm. Each sample produced about 3.5 to 7.13 million productive TCRbeta reads, and read depth showed no significant difference between tissue types. Across five regions of each liver tumor, along with adjacent normal tissue and blood, the study brought together TCRbeta repertoire sequencing, expression microarrays and whole-exome sequencing. A total of some 35 specimens from 5 patients underwent TCRbeta repertoire sequencing, comprising around 25 tumor regions, 5 adjacent noncancerous liver tissues and 5 peripheral blood samples. Reproducibility between technical replicate repertoires was high, with correlation coefficients above 0.95 and mean shared-clone rates around 0.88. Broad study findings and their caveats: Pairs of tumor regions showed greater repertoire overlap (mean 36%) than tumor-adjacent pairs (roughly 17%) or tumor-blood pairs (approximately 14%), which is consistent with antigen-driven expansion. A significantly larger repertoire fraction was made up by the top 250 clones in tumors than in blood (p = 0.039). Since the samples were bulk and unsorted, there was no way to compare CD4+ and CD8+ T cell repertoires. Only the TCR beta chain was sequenced, which likely underestimates true repertoire diversity because unpaired alpha chains were not captured. The study included only a handful of patients, and the authors note findings should be validated in a larger study.

Without any cell sorting, total RNA and DNA were co-extracted from about 20-30 mg of bulk tissue using the AllPrep DNA/RNA mini kit. Between November 2015 and March 2016, several patients in China with histopathologically diagnosed primary liver carcinoma had their tumors surgically resected. Chronic HBV infection was present in the patients, and the patients were treatment-naive at sampling. Pieces of fresh tumor and adjacent tissue were cut in half, with one half kept in RNAlater at -80 degrees C and the other half sent for histology. A constant-region primer and ProtoScript II reverse transcriptase were used to reverse-transcribe TCRbeta-specific cDNA from about 530 ng total RNA. Construction of the TCRbeta libraries relied on three nested rounds of multiplex PCR, following a slightly modified ARM-PCR procedure. The first two PCR rounds used multiplex TRBV1-TRBV30 forward primers with a Cbeta reverse primer, each for 10 to 11 cycles. Sample barcodes and Illumina adapters were attached in a final 25-cycle PCR using Deep VentR polymerase. Before sequencing, amplicons of 200-500 bp were purified from gel using a QIAquick gel extraction kit. TCRbeta amplicons were sequenced on an Illumina HiSeq 2500 with 250-bp paired-end reads. Per the source publication's procedure: Trimmomatic v0.33 was used to quality-trim the reads, and FLASH v1.2.11 was used to merge paired reads so that full CDR3 sequences could be recovered. MiGEC v1.2.1b assigned V, D and J germline segments to the rearranged TCRbeta sequences. Clonotype statistics, along with Shannon-Wiener diversity indices, were calculated using VDJtools v1.0.0. To cut down on sampling bias, every analysis after diversity analysis relied on just the 250 most abundant clonotypes from each sample. The public reads were run again by TCRdb, first through fastp at Q25 and then through MiXCR, and only productive beta chains were kept. Each entry is one CDR3 protein sequence, shown with its most common DNA and genes. The V and J calls, along with clone size, are taken from TCRdb and not from the paper's own processing. The sample table contains fewer than 85,000 distinct CDR3 sequences; only one count was recorded for about 75% of them. In total, the top ten clones hold approximately 27% of the sample.

Taken from cysteine to phenylalanine, the CDR3 has 8 residues. Only the CDR3 DNA stays, 24 bases, in frame from base 1. Per the germline V gene, SGHAT is the CDR1 and FQNNGV is the CDR2. Specimen: tumor-adjacent normal liver tissue. The TCR originated in a man in his forties with primary liver carcinoma and hepatitis B virus infection. The chain links TRBV11-2 with TRBJ2-5, with the D gene not confidently named. CDR3 loop: CASRSHSF. Read as DNA, the sequence is TGTGCCAGCAGGTCCCATTCTTTC.